This T cell receptor beta chain was profiled in a study of technical replicates of blood from a few donors. This clone was observed once. The CDR3 runs to 14 residues. Germline values: CDR1 MNHEY, CDR2 SMNVEV (reference sequence). V gave up 7 bases and J gave up 6 bases; unmatched junction bases: 7. Clones were read by immunoSEQ multiplex PCR, and TCRdb kept only the in-frame ones, dropping some. The table records almost 90,000 clones, 85% to 95% of them present only once. The chain carries TRBV27 and TRBJ2-1; 9 bases fit TRBD2. The receptor was derived from a human donor in good health. Sequencing was performed on T cells isolated from PBMCs. The CDR3 DNA sequence: TGTGCCAGCACCGCGAGCGGGAGGTTCAATGAGCAGTTCTTC. As protein: CASTASGRFNEQFF.